This T cell receptor beta chain was sequenced in a study of T cells after yellow fever vaccination. Study findings and constraints: In post-booster samples, most primary-vaccination clones reappeared (roughly 96% CD4, around 87% CD8). Though it reached lower strength, the secondary response hit its peak faster, day 5 versus 15. Contamination of FACS-sorted repertoires by abundant clonotypes from the bulk population could occur.

For this clonotype: What it binds is not known.

Germline V gives CDR1 LGHNA, CDR2 YSLEER. The V gene end was trimmed by 2 bases and the J gene end by 4 bases; junction bases not matched to a gene: 15. The CDR3 consists of 18 residues. For TCR, cDNA came from 5'RACE template switching, which added a universal primer site and UMIs. A single record per CDR3 protein comes from TCRdb applying MiXCR to the 5' RACE reads. The table lists some 160,000 distinct CDR3 sequences, 9.3% of them singletons. The V call is TRBV4-3, the J call TRBJ2-3, with 7 bases lining up with TRBD1. This clonotype was obtained from a young man who received the YFV17D yellow fever vaccine. The sample consisted of CD8+ T cells sorted from PBMCs, taken 45 days after the yellow fever booster vaccination. The CDR3 is CASSQSFRDSSGPDTQYF. CDR3 DNA: TGCGCCAGCAGCCAATCCTTCCGGGACAGCTCAGGGCCAGATACGCAGTATTTT.